This TCR beta chain was sequenced in a study of T cells in Graves' hyperthyroidism and ophthalmopathy. Overall study context: Peripheral blood draws took place at initial diagnosis, ahead of any treatment.

Uncontrolled infection, other autoimmune disease, pregnancy or lactation barred patients from enrollment. Germline V gene sequence: CDR1 KGHSH, CDR2 LQKENI. CDR3 length equals 15 residues. The V gene end was trimmed by 2 bases and the J gene end by 2 bases; junction bases not matched to a gene: 2. Template material for amplifying TCR beta CDR3 regions consisted of RNA transcripts. First-round RT-PCR targeting the TCR CDR3 was performed with the HTBI primer set. TCRdb itself ran the multiplex PCR reads through MiXCR, one entry per CDR3 protein. The sample lists hundreds of thousands of distinct CDR3 sequences; approximately 15% were seen once.

The specimen was blood. This clonotype was obtained from a young man with Graves' ophthalmopathy. The rearrangement links TRBV18 to TRBJ2-7, with 11 bases identical to TRBD2. CDR3 sequence reads: CASSPGTSGPYEQYF. DNA of the CDR3: TGTGCCAGCTCACCAGGGACTAGCGGACCCTACGAGCAGTACTTC.